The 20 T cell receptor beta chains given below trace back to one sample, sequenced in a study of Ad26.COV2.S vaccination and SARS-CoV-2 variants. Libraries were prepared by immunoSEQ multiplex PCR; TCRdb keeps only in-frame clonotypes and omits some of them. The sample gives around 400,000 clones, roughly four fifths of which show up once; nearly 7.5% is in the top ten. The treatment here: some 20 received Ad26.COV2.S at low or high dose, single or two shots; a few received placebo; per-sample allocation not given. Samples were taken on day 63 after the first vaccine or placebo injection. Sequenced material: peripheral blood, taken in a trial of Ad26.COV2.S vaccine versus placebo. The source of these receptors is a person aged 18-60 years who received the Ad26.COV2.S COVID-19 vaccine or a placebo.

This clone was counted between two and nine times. The DNA of the CDR3 is TGTGCCTGCAGCCCAGGGGGTCCATGGGATACGCAGTATTTT. Translating it yields CACSPGGPWDTQYF. V is TRBV19 and J is TRBJ2-3; 7 nucleotides agree with TRBD1. V was pared by 11 bases and J by 6 bases, with 14 bases of the junction left unmatched. The CDR3 has 14 amino acids. Germline V CDR1 and CDR2: LNHDA, SQIVND (reference sequence).

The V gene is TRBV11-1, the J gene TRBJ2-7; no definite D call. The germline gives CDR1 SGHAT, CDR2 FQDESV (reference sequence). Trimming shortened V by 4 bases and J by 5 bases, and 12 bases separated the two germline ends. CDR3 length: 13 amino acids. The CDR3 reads CASSSRRENEQYF. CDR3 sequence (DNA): TGTGCCAGCAGCTCGCGAAGGGAAAACGAGCAGTACTTC.

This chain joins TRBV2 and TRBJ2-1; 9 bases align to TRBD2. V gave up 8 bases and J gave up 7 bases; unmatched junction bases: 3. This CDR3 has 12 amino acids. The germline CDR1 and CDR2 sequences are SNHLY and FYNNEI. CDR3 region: CASETSGNEQFF. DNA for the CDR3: TGTGCCAGCGAGACTAGCGGAAATGAGCAGTTCTTC.

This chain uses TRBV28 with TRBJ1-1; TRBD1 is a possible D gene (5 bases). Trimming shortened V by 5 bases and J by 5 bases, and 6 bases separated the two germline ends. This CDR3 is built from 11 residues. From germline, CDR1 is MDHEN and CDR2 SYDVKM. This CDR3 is CASSRQTEAFF. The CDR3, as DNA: TGTGCCAGCAGTAGACAGACTGAAGCTTTCTTT.

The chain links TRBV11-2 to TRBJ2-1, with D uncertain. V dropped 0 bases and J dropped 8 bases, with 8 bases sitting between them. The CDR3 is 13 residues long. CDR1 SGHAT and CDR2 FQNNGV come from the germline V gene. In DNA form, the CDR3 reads TGTGCCAGCAGCTTAGATGTAGGAGATGAGCAGTTCTTC. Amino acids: CASSLDVGDEQFF.

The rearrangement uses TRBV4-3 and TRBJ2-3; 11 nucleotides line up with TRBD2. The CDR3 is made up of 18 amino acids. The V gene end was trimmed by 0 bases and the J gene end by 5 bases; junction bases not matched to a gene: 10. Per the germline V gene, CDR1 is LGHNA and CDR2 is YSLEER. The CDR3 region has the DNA TGCGCCAGCAGCCAAGATATGGTAGCGGGGGGGCGACAAGATACGCAGTATTTT. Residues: CASSQDMVAGGRQDTQYF.

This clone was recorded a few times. The DNA of the CDR3 is TGTGCCAGCAGTTGGAAAGGCTCCGAGCAGTACTTC. Translating gives CASSWKGSEQYF. The V call is TRBV6-2 or TRBV6-3, the J call TRBJ2-7; D gene unclear. V was pared by 4 bases and J by 6 bases, with 10 bases between. From germline, CDR1 is MNHEY and CDR2 SVGEGT. The CDR3 runs 12 residues.

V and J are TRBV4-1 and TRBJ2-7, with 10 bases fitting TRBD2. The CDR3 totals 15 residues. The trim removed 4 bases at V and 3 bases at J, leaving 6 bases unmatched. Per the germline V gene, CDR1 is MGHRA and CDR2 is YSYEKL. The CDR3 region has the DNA TGCGCCAGCAGCCCCGGACTAGCGGATTACTACGAGCAGTACTTC. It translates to CASSPGLADYYEQYF.

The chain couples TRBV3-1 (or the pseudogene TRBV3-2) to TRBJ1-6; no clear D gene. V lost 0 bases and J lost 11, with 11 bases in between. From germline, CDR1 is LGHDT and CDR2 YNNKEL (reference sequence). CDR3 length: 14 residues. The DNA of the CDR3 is TGTGCCAGCAGCCAAGAACCCGGTTGGGCACCCCTCCACTTT. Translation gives CASSQEPGWAPLHF.

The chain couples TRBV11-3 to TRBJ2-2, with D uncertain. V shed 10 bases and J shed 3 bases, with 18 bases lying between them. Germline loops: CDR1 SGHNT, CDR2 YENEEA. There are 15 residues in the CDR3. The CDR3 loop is CATSRSSYYTGELFF. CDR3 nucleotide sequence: TGTGCCACATCGAGGTCCTCATACTACACCGGGGAGCTGTTTTTT.

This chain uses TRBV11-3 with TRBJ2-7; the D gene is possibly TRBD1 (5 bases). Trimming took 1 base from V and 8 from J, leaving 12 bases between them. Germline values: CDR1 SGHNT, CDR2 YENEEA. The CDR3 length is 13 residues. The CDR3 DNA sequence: TGTGCCAGCAGCTTAGTCACAGGTTCCAAGCAGTACTTC. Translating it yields CASSLVTGSKQYF.

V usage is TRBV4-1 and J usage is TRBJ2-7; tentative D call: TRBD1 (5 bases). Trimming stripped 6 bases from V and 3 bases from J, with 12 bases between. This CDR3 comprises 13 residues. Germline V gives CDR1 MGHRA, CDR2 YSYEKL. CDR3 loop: CASSPDSYYEQYF. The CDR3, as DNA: TGCGCCAGCAGTCCCGACAGCTACTACGAGCAGTACTTC.

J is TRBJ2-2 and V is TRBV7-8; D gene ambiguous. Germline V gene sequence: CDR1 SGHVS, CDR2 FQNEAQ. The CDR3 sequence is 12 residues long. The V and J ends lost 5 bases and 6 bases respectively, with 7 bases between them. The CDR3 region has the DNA TGTGCCAGCAGCCCGCCGGCCGGGGAGCTGTTTTTT. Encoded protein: CASSPPAGELFF. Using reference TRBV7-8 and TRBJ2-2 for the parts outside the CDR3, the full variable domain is GAGVSQSPRYKVAKRGQDVALRCDPISGHVSLFWYQQALGQGPEFLTYFQNEAQLDKSGLPSDRFFAERPEGSVSTLKIQRTQQEDSAVYLCASSPPAGELFFGEGSRLTVL.

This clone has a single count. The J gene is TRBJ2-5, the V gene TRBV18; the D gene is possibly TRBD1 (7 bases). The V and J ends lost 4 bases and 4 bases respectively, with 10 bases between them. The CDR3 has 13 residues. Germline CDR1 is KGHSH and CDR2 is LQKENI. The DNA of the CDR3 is TGTGCCAGCTCACAGCAGGGGGGAGAGACCCAGTACTTC. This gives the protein CASSQQGGETQYF. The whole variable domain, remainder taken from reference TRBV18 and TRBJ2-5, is NAGVMQNPRHLVRRRGQEARLRCSPMKGHSHVYWYRQLPEEGLKFMVYLQKENIIDESGMPKERFSAEFPKEGPSILRIQQVVRGDSAAYFCASSQQGGETQYFGPGTRLLVL.

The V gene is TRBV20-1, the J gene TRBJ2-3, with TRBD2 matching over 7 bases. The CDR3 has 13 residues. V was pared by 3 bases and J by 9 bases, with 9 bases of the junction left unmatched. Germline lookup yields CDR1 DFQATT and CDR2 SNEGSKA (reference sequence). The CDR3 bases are TGCAGTGCTAGTAGTCGGCGGGAGTCGACGCAGTATTTT. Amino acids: CSASSRRESTQYF.

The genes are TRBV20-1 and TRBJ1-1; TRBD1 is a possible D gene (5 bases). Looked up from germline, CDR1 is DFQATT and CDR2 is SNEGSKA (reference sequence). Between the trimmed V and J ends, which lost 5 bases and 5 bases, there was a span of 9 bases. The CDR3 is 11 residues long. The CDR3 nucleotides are TGCAGTGCTCAATGGGGGACTGAAGCTTTCTTT. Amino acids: CSAQWGTEAFF.

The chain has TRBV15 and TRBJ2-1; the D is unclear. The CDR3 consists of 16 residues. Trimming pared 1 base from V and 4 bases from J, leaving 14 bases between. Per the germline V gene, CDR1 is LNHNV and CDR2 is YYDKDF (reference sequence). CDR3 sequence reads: CATSRGSGWRYNEQFF. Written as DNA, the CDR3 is TGTGCCACCAGCAGAGGTTCGGGTTGGCGTTACAATGAGCAGTTCTTC.

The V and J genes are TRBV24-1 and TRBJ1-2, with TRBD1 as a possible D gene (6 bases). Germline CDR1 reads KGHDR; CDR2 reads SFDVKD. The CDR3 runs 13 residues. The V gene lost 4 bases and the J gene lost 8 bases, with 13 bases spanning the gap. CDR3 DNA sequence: TGTGCCACCAGTGACCACACAGGGTCCGGCTACACCTTC. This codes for CATSDHTGSGYTF.

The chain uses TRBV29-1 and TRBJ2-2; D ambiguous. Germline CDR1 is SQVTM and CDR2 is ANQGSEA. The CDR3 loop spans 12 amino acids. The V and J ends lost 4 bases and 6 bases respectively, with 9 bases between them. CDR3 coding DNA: TGCAGCGTTGTTGTGCAGTCCGGGGAGCTGTTTTTT. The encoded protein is CSVVVQSGELFF.

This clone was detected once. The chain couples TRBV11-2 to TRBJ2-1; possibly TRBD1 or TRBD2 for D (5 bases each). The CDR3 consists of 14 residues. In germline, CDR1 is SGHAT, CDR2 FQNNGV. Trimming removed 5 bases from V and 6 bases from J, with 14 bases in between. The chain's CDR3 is CASSPLQGRNEQFF. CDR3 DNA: TGTGCCAGCAGCCCCCTGCAGGGACGCAATGAGCAGTTCTTC.